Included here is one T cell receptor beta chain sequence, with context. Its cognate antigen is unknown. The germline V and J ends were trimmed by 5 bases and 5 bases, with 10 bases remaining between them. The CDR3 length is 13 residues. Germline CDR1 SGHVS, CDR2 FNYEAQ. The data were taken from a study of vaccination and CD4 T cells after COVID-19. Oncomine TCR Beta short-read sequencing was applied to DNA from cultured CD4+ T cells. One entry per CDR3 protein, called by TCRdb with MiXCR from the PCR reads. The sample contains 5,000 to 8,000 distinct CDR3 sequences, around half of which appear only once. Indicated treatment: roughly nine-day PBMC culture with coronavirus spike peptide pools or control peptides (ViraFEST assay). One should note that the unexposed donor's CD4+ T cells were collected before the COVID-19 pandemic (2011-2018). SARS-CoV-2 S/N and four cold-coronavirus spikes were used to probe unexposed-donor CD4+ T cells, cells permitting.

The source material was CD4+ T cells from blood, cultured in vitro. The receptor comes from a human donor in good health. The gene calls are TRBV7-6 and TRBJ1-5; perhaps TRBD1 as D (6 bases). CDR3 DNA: TGTGCCAGCAGCGCACAGGGACATCAGCCCCAGCATTTT. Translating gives CASSAQGHQPQHF.